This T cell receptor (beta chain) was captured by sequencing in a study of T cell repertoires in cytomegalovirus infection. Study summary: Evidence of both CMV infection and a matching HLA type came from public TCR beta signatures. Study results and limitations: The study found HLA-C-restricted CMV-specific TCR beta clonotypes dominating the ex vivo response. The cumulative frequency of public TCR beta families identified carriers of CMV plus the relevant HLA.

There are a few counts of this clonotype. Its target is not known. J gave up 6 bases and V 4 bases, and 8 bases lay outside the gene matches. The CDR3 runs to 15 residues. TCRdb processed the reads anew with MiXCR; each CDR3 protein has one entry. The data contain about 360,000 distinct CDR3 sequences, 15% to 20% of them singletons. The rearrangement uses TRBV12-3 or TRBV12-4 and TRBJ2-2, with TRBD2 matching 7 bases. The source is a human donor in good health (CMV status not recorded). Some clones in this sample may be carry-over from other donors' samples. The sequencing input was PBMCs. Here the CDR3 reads CASSSPMGRAGELFF. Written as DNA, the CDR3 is TGTGCCAGCAGTTCCCCTATGGGGAGGGCCGGGGAGCTGTTTTTT.